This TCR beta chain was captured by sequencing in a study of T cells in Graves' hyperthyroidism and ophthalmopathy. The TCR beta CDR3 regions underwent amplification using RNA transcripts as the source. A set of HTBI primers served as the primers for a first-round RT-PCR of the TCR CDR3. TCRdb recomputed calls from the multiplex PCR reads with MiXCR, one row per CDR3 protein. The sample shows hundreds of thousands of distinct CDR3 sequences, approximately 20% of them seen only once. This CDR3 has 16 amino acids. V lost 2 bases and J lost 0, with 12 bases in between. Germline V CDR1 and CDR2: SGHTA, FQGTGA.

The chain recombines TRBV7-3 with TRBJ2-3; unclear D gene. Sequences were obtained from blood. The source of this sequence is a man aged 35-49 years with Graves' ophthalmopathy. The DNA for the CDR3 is TGTGCCAGCAGCTTAGGGTCAGGCGCTAGCACAGATACGCAGTATTTT. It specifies CASSLGSGASTDTQYF.